This T cell receptor (beta chain) was recovered during a study of blood T cells in healthy people across ages. Study-wide results and limits: The study found more naive CD4+ cells and higher diversity in long-lived than aged donors. The diversity estimates, figures obtained from one million T cells, were considered underestimates. Across samples, TCR beta diversity tracked strongly with naive T cell percentage.

The CDR3 totals 13 residues. Trimming removed 10 bases from V and 4 bases from J, with 13 bases in between. The germline V gene has CDR1 MNHEY and CDR2 SVGEGT. The use of a sample-barcoded 5' primer and a J-beta primer mix characterized a second PCR of about 7 to 12 cycles. MiXCR was run by TCRdb on the 5' RACE reads, yielding one entry per CDR3 protein. The sample lists hundreds of thousands of distinct CDR3 sequences; 49% were seen once. In regard to this clonotype: Its target is unknown.

Isolation per sample recovered at least 6.5 million PBMCs. The sample was blood. The chain has TRBV6-2 or TRBV6-3 and TRBJ1-4, with D hard to call. This TCR derives from a woman aged 55-70 years in good health. The CDR3 is CATRRRNNEKLFF. Written as DNA, the CDR3 is TGTGCCACCAGACGGCGGAATAATGAAAAACTGTTTTTT.